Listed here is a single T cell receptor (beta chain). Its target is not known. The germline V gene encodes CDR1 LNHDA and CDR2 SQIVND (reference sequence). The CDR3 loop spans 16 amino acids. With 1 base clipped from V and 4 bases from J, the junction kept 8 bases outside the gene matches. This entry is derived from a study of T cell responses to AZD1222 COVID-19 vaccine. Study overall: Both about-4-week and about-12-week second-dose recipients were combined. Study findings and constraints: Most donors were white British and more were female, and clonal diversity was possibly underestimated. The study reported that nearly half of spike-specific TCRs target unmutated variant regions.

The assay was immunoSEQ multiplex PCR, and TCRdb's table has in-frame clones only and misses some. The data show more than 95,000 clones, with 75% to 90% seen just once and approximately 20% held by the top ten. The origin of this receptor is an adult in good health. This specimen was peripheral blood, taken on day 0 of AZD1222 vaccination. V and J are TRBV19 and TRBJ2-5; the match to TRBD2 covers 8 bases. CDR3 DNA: TGTGCCAGTAGTATAGGCTGGGAGGCGGGAGGAGAGACCCAGTACTTC. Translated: CASSIGWEAGGETQYF.